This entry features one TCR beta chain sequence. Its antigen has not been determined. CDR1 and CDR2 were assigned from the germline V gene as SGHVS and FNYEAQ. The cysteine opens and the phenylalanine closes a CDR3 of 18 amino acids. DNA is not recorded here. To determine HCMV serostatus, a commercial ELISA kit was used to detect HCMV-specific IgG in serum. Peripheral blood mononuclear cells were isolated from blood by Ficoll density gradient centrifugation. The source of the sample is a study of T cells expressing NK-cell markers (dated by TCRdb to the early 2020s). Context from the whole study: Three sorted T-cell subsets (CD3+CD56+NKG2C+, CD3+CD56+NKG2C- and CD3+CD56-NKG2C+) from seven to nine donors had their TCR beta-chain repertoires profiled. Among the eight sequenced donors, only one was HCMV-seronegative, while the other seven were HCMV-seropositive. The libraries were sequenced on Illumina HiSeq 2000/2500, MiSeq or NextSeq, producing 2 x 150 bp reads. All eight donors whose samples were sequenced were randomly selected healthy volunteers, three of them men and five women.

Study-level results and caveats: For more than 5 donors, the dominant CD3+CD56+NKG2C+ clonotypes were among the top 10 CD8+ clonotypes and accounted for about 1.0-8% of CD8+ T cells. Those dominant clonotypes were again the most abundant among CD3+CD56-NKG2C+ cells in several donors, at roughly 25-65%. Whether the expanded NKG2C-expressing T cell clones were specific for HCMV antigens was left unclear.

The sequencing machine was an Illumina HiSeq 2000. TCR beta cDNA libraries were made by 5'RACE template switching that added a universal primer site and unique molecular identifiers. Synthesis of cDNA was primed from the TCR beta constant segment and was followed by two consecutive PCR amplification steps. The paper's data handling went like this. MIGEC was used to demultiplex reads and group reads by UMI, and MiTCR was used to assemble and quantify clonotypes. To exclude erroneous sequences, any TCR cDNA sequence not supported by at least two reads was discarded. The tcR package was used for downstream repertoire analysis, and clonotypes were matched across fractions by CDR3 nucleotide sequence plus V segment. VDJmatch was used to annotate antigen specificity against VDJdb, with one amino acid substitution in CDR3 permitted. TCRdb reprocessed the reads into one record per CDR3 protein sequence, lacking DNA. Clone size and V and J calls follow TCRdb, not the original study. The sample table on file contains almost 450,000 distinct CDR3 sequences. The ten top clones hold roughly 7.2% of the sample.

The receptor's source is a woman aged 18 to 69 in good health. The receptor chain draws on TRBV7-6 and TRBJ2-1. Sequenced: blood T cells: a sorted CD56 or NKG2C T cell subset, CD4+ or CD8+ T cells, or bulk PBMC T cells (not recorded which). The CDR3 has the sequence CASSLEVFRGSSYNEQFF.